This T cell receptor (beta chain) is drawn from a study of blood T cell repertoires in COVID-19. Study summary: COVID-19 samples, acute and convalescent, were from the United States, Italy and Spain. PBMCs, B-cell-depleted T cells, or T cells provided the cDNA or gDNA that made up the material.

Original processing methods: Reference gene primer amplification gave nucleated cell count estimates. Data came from immunoSEQ multiplex PCR; TCRdb stores just in-frame clones and leaves some out. V and J calls and clone size are copied from that table; D and trimming were computed from the DNA. The data show around 260,000 clones, with 70% to 90% seen just once and less than 3% held by the top ten. The CDR3 is 15 amino acids. V lost 0 bases and J lost 2, with 9 bases in between. The germline CDR1 and CDR2 sequences are SGDLS and YYNGEE. In this sample, this clone turned up once. The genes are TRBV9 and TRBJ2-1; TRBD2 might be the D (7 bases). Sequenced sample: peripheral blood. This receptor was identified in a woman in her 30s with active or convalescent COVID-19. The CDR3 spells CASSVEGGTYNEQFF. As DNA, the CDR3 is TGTGCCAGCAGCGTAGAGGGGGGGACCTACAATGAGCAGTTCTTC.